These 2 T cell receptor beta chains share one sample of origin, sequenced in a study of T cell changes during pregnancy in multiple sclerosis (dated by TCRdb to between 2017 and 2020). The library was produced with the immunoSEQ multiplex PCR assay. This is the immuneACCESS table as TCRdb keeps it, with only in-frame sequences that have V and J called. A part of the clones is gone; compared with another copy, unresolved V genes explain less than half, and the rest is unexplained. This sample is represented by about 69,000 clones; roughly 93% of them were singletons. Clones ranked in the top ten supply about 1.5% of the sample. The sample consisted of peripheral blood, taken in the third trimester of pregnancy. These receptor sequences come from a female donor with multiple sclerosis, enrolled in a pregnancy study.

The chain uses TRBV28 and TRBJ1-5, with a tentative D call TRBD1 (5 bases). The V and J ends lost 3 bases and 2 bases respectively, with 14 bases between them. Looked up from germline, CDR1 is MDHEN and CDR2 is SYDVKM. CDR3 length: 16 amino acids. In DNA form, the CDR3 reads TGTGCCAGCAGTTTCAGGGTTGGGAGGGGCAATCAGCCCCAGCATTTT. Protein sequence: CASSFRVGRGNQPQHF.

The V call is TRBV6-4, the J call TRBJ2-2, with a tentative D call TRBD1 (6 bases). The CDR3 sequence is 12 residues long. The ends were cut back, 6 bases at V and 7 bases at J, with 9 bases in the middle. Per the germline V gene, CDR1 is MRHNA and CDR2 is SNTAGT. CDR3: CASRLTGGELFF. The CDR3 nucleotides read TGTGCCAGCAGACTGACAGGCGGGGAGCTGTTTTTT.